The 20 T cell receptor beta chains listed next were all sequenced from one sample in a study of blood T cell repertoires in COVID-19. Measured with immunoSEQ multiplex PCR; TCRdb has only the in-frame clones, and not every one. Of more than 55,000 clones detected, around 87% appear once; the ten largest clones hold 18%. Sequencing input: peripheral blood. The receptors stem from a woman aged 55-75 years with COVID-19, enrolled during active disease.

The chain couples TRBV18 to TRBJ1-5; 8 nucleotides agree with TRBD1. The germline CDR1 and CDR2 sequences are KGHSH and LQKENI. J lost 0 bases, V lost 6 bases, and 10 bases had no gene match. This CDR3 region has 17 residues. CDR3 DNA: TGTGCCAGCTCCCAGGGGGGACAGGCTTATAGCAATCAGCCCCAGCATTTT. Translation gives CASSQGGQAYSNQPQHF.

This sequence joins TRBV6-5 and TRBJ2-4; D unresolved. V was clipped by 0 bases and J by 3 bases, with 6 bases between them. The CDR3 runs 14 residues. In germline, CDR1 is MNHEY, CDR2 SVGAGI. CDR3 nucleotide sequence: TGTGCCAGCAGTTACTCGGGCGTCAAAAACATTCAGTACTTC. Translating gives CASSYSGVKNIQYF.

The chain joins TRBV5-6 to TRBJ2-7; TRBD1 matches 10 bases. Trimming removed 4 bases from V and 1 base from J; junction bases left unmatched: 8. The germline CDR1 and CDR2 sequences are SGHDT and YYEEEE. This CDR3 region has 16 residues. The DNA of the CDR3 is TGTGCCAGCAGCCCGGGGGGGACAGGGGTTTCCTACGAGCAGTACTTC. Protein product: CASSPGGTGVSYEQYF.

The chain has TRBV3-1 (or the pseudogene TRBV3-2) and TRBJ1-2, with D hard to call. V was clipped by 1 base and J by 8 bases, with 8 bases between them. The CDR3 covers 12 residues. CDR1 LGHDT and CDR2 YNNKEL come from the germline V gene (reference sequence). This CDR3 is CASSQGRGGYTF. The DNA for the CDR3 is TGTGCCAGCAGCCAAGGCCGAGGGGGCTACACCTTC.

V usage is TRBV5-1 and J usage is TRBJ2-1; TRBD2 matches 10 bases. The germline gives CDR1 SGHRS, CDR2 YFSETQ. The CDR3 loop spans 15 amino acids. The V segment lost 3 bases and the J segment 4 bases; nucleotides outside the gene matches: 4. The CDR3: CASSSFSGGYNEQFF. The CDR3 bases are TGCGCCAGCAGCTCCTTTAGCGGGGGGTACAATGAGCAGTTCTTC.

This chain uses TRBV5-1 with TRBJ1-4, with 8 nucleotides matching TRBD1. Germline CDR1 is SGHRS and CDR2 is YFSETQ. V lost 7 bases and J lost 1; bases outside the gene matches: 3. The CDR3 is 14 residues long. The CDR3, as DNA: TGCGCCAGCCGACAGGGGCGAACTAATGAAAAACTGTTTTTT. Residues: CASRQGRTNEKLFF.

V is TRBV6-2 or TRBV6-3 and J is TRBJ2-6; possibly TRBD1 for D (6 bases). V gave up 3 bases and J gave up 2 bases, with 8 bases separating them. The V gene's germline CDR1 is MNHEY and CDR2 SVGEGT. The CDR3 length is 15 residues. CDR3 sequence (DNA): TGTGCCAGCAGTTATTCAGGGGCTGGGGCCAACGTCCTGACTTTC. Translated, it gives CASSYSGAGANVLTF.

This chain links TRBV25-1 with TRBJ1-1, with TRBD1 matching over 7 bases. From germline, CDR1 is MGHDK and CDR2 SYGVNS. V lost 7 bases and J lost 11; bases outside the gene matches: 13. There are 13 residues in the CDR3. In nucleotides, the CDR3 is TGTGCCAGCACCAGGTCCACAGGGGAAAGGGCTTTCTTT. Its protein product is CASTRSTGERAFF.

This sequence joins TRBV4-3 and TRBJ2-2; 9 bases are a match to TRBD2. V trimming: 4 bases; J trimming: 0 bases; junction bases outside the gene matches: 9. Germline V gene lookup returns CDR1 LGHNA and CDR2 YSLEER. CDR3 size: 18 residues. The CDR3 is CASSRKIVAGANTGELFF. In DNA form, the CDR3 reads TGCGCCAGCAGCCGCAAGATCGTAGCGGGAGCGAACACCGGGGAGCTGTTTTTT.

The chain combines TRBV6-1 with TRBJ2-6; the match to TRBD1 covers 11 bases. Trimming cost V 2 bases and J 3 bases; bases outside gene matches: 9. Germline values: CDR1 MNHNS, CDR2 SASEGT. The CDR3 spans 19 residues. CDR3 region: CASSEKPGQGVGGANVLTF. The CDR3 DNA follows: TGTGCCAGCAGTGAAAAGCCGGGACAGGGGGTCGGTGGGGCCAACGTCCTGACTTTC.

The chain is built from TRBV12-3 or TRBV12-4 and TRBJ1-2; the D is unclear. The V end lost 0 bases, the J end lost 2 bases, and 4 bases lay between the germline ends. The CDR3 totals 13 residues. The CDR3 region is CASSLARNYGYTF. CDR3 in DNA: TGTGCCAGCAGTTTAGCGCGGAACTATGGCTACACCTTC.

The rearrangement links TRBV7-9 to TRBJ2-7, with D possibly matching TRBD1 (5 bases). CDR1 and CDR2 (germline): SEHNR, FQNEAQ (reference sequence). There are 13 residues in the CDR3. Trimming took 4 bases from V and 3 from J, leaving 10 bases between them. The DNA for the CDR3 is TGTGCCAGCAGCTCGAGACAGTTCTACGAGCAGTACTTC. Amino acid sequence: CASSSRQFYEQYF.

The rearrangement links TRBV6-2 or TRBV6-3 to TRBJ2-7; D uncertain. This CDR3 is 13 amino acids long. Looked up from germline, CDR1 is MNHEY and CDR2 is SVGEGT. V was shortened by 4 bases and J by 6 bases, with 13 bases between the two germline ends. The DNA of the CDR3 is TGTGCCAGCAGTTCCCATGGGCTGGGCGAGCAGTACTTC. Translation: CASSSHGLGEQYF.

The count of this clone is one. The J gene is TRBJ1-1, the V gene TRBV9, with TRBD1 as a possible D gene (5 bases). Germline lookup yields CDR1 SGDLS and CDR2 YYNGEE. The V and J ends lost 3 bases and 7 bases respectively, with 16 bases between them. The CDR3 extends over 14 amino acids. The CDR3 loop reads CASSGGERFSEAFF. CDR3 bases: TGTGCCAGCAGCGGGGGGGAACGGTTCAGTGAAGCTTTCTTT.

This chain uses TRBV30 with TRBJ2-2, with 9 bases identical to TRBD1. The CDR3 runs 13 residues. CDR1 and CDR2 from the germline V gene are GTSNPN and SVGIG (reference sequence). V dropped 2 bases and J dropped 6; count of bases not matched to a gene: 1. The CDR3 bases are TGTGCCTGGAGTCGGACAGGGGCCGGGGAGCTGTTTTTT. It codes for CAWSRTGAGELFF.

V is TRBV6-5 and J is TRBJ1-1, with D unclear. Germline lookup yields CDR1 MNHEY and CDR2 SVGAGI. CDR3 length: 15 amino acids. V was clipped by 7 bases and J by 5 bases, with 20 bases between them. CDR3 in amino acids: CASTKTVGGRTEAFF. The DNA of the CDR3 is TGTGCCAGCACTAAAACGGTCGGCGGGCGAACTGAAGCTTTCTTT.

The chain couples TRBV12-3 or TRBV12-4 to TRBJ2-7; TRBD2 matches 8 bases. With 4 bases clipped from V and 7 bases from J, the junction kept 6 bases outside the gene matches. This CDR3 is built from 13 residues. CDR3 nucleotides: TGTGCCAGCAGTTCGACTAGCGCGGGGGAGCAGTACTTC. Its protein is CASSSTSAGEQYF.

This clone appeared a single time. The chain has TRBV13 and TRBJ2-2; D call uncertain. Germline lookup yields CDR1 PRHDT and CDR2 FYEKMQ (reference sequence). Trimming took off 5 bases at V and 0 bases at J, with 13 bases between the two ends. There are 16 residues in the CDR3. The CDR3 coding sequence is TGTGCCAGCAGCACGACGCCCGGAGCGAACACCGGGGAGCTGTTTTTT. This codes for CASSTTPGANTGELFF. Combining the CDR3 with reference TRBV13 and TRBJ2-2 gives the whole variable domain AAGVIQSPRHLIKEKRETATLKCYPIPRHDTVYWYQQGPGQDPQFLISFYEKMQSDKGSIPDRFSAQQFSDYHSELNMSSLELGDSALYFCASSTTPGANTGELFFGEGSRLTVL.

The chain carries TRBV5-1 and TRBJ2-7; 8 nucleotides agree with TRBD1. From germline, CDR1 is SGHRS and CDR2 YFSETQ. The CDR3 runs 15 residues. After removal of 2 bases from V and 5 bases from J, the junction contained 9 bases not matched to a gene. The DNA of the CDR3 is TGCGCCAGCAGCTTCCGGGACAGGACCTTTAACGAGCAGTACTTC. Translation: CASSFRDRTFNEQYF.

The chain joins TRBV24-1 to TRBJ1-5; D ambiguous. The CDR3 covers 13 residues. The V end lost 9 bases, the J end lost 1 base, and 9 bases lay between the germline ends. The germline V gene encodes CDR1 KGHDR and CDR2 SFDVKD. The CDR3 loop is CATQTRSNQPQHF. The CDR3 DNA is TGTGCCACCCAGACTCGCAGCAATCAGCCCCAGCATTTT.